A selection of T cell receptor beta chains follows, all from one sample in a study of T-cell reconstitution after alpha-beta-depleted transplantation in children. One entry per CDR3 protein, called by TCRdb with MiXCR from the PCR reads. The sample consists of around 440,000 distinct CDR3 sequences, approximately 10% of them appearing once. The sequencing used PBMCs, collected before TCRalphabeta/CD19-depleted stem cell transplant. The receptors shown here come from a child aged 2 to 9 with inherited bone marrow failure, due to receive a stem cell transplant. The CDR3 runs from the conserved cysteine through the conserved F or W. Fields, in order: V gene, CDR3 protein.

TRBV7-9	CASSTTRVGDEQFF
TRBV4-3	CASSNGQTPNEKLFF
TRBV28	CASSLSPLRATFGNTIYF
TRBV15	CATSRRQDSANTGELFF
TRBV30	CAWSVHEPYEQYF
TRBV7-2	CASSLERSNEQFF
TRBV12-3/TRBV12-4	CASSTGQGNQPQHF
TRBV10-2	CASTRSYYEQYF
TRBV7-9	CASKRDGAFSDTQYF
TRBV11-2	CASSSTLAGAGEQYF
TRBV7-2	CASSLAPSGRSDEQYF
TRBV5-4	CASSLDPLAGEYEQYF
TRBV9	CASSVAGLATYEQFF
TRBV2	CASRDRGTSGSSYNEQFF
TRBV4-3	CASSQRQDTGELFF
TRBV7-8	CASSPSGYGQYF
TRBV29-1	CSVEAGGPFEQYF
TRBV6-5	CASSLAGEGTGELFF
TRBV4-3	CASSHGLLGELFF
TRBV7-2	CASSVQGSGYGYTF
TRBV7-9	CASSLPTGSYGYTF
TRBV30	CARGTRTYNEQFF
TRBV7-8	CASSLARQGNGELFF
TRBV11-2	CASSSPRASSSYNEQFF
TRBV12-3/TRBV12-4	CASSFSAGVNIQYF
TRBV9	CASSPLAGHTDTQYF
TRBV20-1	CSARGPGEGRNTIYF
TRBV5-1	CASSYKTGPDGYTF
TRBV9	CASSKKREGLGEQFF
TRBV5-1	CASSLTTSGIYEQFF
TRBV20-1	CSARTDSSTDTQYF
TRBV5-1	CASSLMTGLTGGYTF
TRBV6-1	CASRLGRAGHGELFF
TRBV3-1	CASSRGPPLSFSYEQYF
TRBV15	CATSRRQGVNYNEQFF
TRBV4-1	CASSRFDHSYEQYF
TRBV20-1	CSARDWASGRVETQYF
TRBV28	CASRMAGEENEQFF
TRBV4-3	CASSQIPRGLAGGIQETQYF